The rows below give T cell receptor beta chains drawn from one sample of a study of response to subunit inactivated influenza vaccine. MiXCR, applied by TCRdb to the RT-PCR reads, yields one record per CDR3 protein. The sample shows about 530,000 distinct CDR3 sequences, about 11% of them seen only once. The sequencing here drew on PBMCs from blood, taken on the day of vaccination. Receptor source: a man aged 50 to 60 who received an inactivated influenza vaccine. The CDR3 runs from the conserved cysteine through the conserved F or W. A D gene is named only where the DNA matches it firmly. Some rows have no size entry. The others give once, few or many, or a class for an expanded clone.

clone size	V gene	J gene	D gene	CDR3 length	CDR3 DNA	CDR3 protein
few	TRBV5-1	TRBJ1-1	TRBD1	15	TGCGCCAGCAGCACCGGACAGGGGCGGGCGGCTGAAGCTTTCTTT	CASSTGQGRAAEAFF
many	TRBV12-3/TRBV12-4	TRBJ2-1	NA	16	TGTGCCAGCAGTTGGGAATGGTTATCCTCGCCGAATGAGCAGTTCTTC	CASSWEWLSSPNEQFF
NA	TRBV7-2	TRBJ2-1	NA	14	TGTGCCAGCAGCTTAAGTGGGGCCCGCAATGAGCAGTTCTTC	CASSLSGARNEQFF
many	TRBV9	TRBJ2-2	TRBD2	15	TGTGCCAGCAGCGCGAGCGGGGGTCAAGCCGGGGAGCTGTTTTTT	CASSASGGQAGELFF
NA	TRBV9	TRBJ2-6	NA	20	TGTGCCAGCAGCGTAGTTCGGCAGGTACCTAATCTCTCTGGGGCCAACGTCCTGACTTTC	CASSVVRQVPNLSGANVLTF
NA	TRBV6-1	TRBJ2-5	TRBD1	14	TGTGCCAGCAGTGAGACAGGGGGCGGTGAGACCCAGTACTTC	CASSETGGGETQYF
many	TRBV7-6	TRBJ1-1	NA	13	TGTGCCAGCAGCTTAGCAGGGTTAACTGAAGCTTTCTTT	CASSLAGLTEAFF
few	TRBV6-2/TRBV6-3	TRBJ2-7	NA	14	TGTGCCAGCAGTTACTATGGGACCCCGTACGAGCAGTACTTC	CASSYYGTPYEQYF
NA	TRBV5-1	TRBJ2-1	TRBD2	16	TGCGCCAGCAGCTTGTTAGCGGGAGAAAGATACAATGAGCAGTTCTTC	CASSLLAGERYNEQFF
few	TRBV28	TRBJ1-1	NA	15	TGTGCCAGCAGTCGCGTGGTGGCTAGGAACACTGAAGCTTTCTTT	CASSRVVARNTEAFF
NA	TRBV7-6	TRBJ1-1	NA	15	TGTGCCAGCAGCTTACATCGACAGTTTTTCGCTGAAGCTTTCTTT	CASSLHRQFFAEAFF
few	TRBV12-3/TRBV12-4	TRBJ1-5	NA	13	TGTGCCAGCAGTTTATCTTCAGGGTACACCCAGCATTTT	CASSLSSGYTQHF
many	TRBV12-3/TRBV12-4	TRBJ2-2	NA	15	TGTGCCAGCAGCCTAGGGACCGGGAACACCGGGGAGCTGTTTTTT	CASSLGTGNTGELFF
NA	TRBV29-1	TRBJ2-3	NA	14	TGCAGCGTTGAAGCCCCGGACAGCACAGATACGCAGTATTTT	CSVEAPDSTDTQYF
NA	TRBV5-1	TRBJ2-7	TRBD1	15	TGCGCCAGCAGCTTGGCGGGTGGACAGGCCTACGAGCAGTACTTC	CASSLAGGQAYEQYF
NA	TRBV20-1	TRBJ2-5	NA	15	TGCAGTGCAATTGTGCCCGGGCCGAAGGTGGAGACCCAGTACTTC	CSAIVPGPKVETQYF
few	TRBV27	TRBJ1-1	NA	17	TGTGCCAGCAGTCCGATTTCCGGGGGGCATGGGCTGTCGGAAGCTTTCTTT	CASSPISGGHGLSEAFF
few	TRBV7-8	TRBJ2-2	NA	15	TGTGCCAGCAGTCGGACGGTGACGAACACCGGGGAGCTGTTTTTT	CASSRTVTNTGELFF
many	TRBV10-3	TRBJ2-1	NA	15	TGTGCCATCAGGAAGGACGGGGTTTGGGGCAATGAGCAGTTCTTC	CAIRKDGVWGNEQFF
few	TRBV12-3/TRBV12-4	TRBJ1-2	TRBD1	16	TGTGCCAGCAGTTTCCGGGACAGCCTAATTAACTATGGCTACACCTTC	CASSFRDSLINYGYTF
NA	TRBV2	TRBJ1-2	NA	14	TGTGCCAGCAGTGACCCGGGGGCTGGGTATGGCTACACCTTC	CASSDPGAGYGYTF
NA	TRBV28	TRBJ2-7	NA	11	TGTGCCACCAGTCAATCCTACGAGCAGTACTTC	CATSQSYEQYF
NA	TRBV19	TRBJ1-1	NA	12	TGTGCCAGTAGTGCCCGGAACACTGAAGCTTTCTTT	CASSARNTEAFF
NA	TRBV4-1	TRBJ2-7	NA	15	TGTGCCAGCAGCCCAGGGGCCCTCTGCTACTACGAGCAGTACTTC	CASSPGALCYYEQYF
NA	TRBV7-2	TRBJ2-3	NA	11	TGTGCCAGCGGCCAAGTTGGTACGCAGTATTTT	CASGQVGTQYF
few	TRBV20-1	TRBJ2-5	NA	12	TGCAGTGCTAGTAGTGGCCAAGAGACCCAGTACTTC	CSASSGQETQYF
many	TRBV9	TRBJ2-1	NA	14	TGTGCCAGCAGCGTGACTTCGTGGATTAATGAGCAGTTCTTC	CASSVTSWINEQFF
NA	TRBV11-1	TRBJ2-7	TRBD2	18	TGTGCCAGCAGCTTAGCGCTAATATCAGCGGGGGGTTCCTACGAGCAGTACTTC	CASSLALISAGGSYEQYF
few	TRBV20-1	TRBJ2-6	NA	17	TGCAGTGCTAGAGTGGGCCTTCGGGGTTTTGGGGCCAACGTCCTGACTTTC	CSARVGLRGFGANVLTF
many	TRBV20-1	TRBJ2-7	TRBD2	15	TGCAGTGCTAGATTCGGGCTAGCGGGGATCTACGAGCAGTACTTC	CSARFGLAGIYEQYF
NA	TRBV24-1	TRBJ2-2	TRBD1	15	TGTGCCACCAGAGCCGGGACAGAGGCCACCGGGGAGCTGTTTTTT	CATRAGTEATGELFF
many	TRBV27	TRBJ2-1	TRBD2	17	TGTGCCAGCAGTCCCCTGCCGAGGGTTCGCGGGGGGAATGAGCAGTTCTTC	CASSPLPRVRGGNEQFF
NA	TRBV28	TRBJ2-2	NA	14	TGTGCCAGCAGTTCTGGACAGCTTAGAGGGGAGCTGTTTTTT	CASSSGQLRGELFF
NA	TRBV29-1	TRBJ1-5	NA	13	TGCAGCGTTGGTGGGGGCGGCGGTCAGCCCCAGCATTTT	CSVGGGGGQPQHF
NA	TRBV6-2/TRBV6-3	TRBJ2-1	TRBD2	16	TGTGCCAGCAGTATAACGACTAGCGGGGGATACAATGAGCAGTTCTTC	CASSITTSGGYNEQFF
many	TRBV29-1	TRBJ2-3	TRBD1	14	TGCAGCGTTGAGAGACAGGGGAACACAGATACGCAGTATTTT	CSVERQGNTDTQYF
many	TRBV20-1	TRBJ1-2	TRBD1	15	TGCAGTGCTGCCCCGGGACAGGCTTTTAACTATGGCTACACCTTC	CSAAPGQAFNYGYTF
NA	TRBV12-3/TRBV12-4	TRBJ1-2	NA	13	TGTGCCAGCAGTAATTCTGGGGGCGACGGCTACACCTTC	CASSNSGGDGYTF
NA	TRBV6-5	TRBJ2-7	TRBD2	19	TGTGCCAGCAGTTACTCGTCGAGGTTAGCGGGAGGCCCCTTGAGCGAGCAGTACTTC	CASSYSSRLAGGPLSEQYF
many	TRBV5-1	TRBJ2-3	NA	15	TGCGCCAGCAGCTTTAGCGGACCAAGCACAGATACGCAGTATTTT	CASSFSGPSTDTQYF
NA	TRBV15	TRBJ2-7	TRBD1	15	TGTGCCACCAGCAGCCGGGACAGGGGACCCTACGAGCAGTACTTC	CATSSRDRGPYEQYF
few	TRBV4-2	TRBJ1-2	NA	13	TGTGCCAGCAGTCGACCGTGGGAGGATGGCTACACCTTC	CASSRPWEDGYTF
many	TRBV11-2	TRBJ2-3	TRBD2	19	TGTGCCAGCAAGCGCACTAGCGGGGGATCAGGGTATAGCACAGATACGCAGTATTTT	CASKRTSGGSGYSTDTQYF
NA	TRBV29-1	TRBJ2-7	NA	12	TGCAGCGTGGGACTCCGCTCCTACGAGCAGTACTTC	CSVGLRSYEQYF
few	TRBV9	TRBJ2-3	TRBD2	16	TGTGCCAGCAGCGTATCAGCGGGAGATGGCACAGATACGCAGTATTTT	CASSVSAGDGTDTQYF
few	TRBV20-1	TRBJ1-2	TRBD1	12	TGCAGTGGATACAGGGGGCAACATGGCTACACCTTC	CSGYRGQHGYTF
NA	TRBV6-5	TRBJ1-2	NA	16	TGTGCCAGCAGTTGGCGGCCTTTCGGGGGGAACTATGGCTACACCTTC	CASSWRPFGGNYGYTF
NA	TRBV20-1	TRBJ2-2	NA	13	TGCAGTGCTACCAGACCGGGCACCGGGGAGCTGTTTTTT	CSATRPGTGELFF
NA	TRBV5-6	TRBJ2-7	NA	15	TGTGCCAGCAGCCCCGGACTGGGGGACGGCTACGAGCAGTACTTC	CASSPGLGDGYEQYF
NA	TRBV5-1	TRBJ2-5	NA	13	TGCGCCAGCAGCTTGGAGTCTCCCCAGATTCAGTACTTC	CASSLESPQIQYF
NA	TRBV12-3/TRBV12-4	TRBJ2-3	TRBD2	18	TGTGCCAGTAGTTTAATCCCGGGGGGGAGCGGGGTAGGAGATACGCAGTATTTT	CASSLIPGGSGVGDTQYF
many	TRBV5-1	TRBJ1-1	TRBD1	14	TGCGCCAGCATCAGGGACAGCAAGAACACTGAAGCTTTCTTT	CASIRDSKNTEAFF
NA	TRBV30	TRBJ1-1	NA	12	TGTGCCTGGATTAGGGTTATGGATGAAGCTTTCTTT	CAWIRVMDEAFF
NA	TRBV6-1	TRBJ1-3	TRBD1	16	TGTGCCAGCAGCAGGACAGGGGCTATGTCTGGAAACACCATATATTTT	CASSRTGAMSGNTIYF
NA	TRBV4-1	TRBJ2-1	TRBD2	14	TGCGCCAGCAGCCCGGGCGGGAGAATACATGAGCAGTTCTTC	CASSPGGRIHEQFF
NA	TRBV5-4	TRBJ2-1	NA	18	TGTGCCAGCAGCACTAGTCGGGGAAAGACGATCTCCTACAATGAGCAGTTCTTC	CASSTSRGKTISYNEQFF
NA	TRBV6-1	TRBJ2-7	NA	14	TGTGCCAGCAGTAGGGACGGCCCTTCCTACGAGCAGTACTTC	CASSRDGPSYEQYF
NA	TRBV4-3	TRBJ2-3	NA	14	TGCGCCAGCAGCCAAGAGATGGCGGGAGATACGCAGTATTTT	CASSQEMAGDTQYF
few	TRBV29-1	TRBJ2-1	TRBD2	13	TGCAGCGTTCGGACTAGCGGAAACAATGAGCAGTTCTTC	CSVRTSGNNEQFF